This T cell receptor (beta chain) was identified in a study of cytomegalovirus exposure and HLA in healthy donors. CDR3 size: 15 residues. Trimming cost V 2 bases and J 5 bases, with 13 bases left between them. The germline V gene has CDR1 MRHNA and CDR2 SNTAGT. This clone was found a few times. Every donor was a healthy person donating bone marrow. The study ran its PCR with 60 Vbeta and 13 Jbeta primers. The protocol was immunoSEQ multiplex PCR, while the TCRdb copy is restricted to in-frame clones and leaves out a portion. The sample contains about 140,000 clones, roughly 66% of which appear only once.

The sequence came from a woman in her sixties in good health and CMV-seronegative. The specimen was PBMCs. V gene TRBV6-4 combines with J gene TRBJ2-1; D perhaps matches TRBD1 (5 bases). The CDR3 nucleotides are TGTGCCAGCAGTGACCCCAGGGTTAGGAACAATGAGCAGTTCTTC. Protein sequence: CASSDPRVRNNEQFF.